The 22 T cell receptor beta chains below were found in one sample sequenced in a study of blood T cell repertoires in COVID-19. This table comes from immunoSEQ multiplex PCR, and its TCRdb copy is limited to in-frame clones, with some not included. The sample lists about 120,000 clones, nearly 90% occurring once. The source material was peripheral blood. All receptors derive from an older woman with COVID-19, enrolled during active disease.

The chain is built from TRBV4-2 and TRBJ2-2; 9 bases are a match to TRBD1. CDR1 LGHNA and CDR2 YNFKEQ come from the germline V gene. The V and J ends lost 4 bases and 6 bases, in that order; junction bases with no gene match: 9. The CDR3 covers 16 residues. The CDR3 DNA follows: TGTGCCAGCAGCCGCTCGCCGGGACAGGGACCCGGGGAGCTGTTTTTT. Translation: CASSRSPGQGPGELFF.

The chain couples TRBV4-2 to TRBJ1-1; D perhaps matches TRBD1 (6 bases). The CDR3 has 14 amino acids. Between the trimmed V and J ends, which lost 0 bases and 11 bases, there was a span of 16 bases. Per the germline V gene, CDR1 is LGHNA and CDR2 is YNFKEQ. The CDR3 here is CASSQEGHGRAAFF. DNA of the CDR3: TGTGCCAGCAGCCAAGAGGGACACGGGAGGGCGGCTTTCTTT.

The rearrangement uses TRBV7-2 and TRBJ2-5, with 11 bases fitting TRBD2. Trimming took 3 bases from V and 5 from J; bases not matched to a gene: 5. Germline V gene data show CDR1 as SGHTA and CDR2 as FQGNSA. CDR3 length: 15 residues. The CDR3 loop reads CASSLVAGGWETQYF. The CDR3 nucleotides read TGTGCCAGCAGCTTGGTAGCGGGGGGGTGGGAGACCCAGTACTTC.

V gene TRBV4-1 combines with J gene TRBJ2-5; a weak D match, TRBD1 (5 bases). The CDR3 contains 15 residues. V was cut by 0 bases and J by 1 base, with 9 bases left in between. Germline assignment: CDR1 MGHRA and CDR2 YSYEKL. The CDR3 DNA is TGCGCCAGCAGCCAAGATCCGACAGCCCAAGAGACCCAGTACTTC. Its translation: CASSQDPTAQETQYF.

This chain joins TRBV11-2 and TRBJ2-1; 8 bases are shared with TRBD2. CDR3 length: 15 amino acids. With 3 bases clipped from V and 2 bases from J, the junction kept 3 bases outside the gene matches. Germline V gene sequence: CDR1 SGHAT, CDR2 FQNNGV. CDR3 DNA sequence: TGTGCCAGCAGCTTCGGCGGGGGGACCTACAATGAGCAGTTCTTC. Translation: CASSFGGGTYNEQFF.

This chain links TRBV7-2 with TRBJ2-5; D gene ambiguous. Germline V CDR1 and CDR2: SGHTA, FQGNSA. This CDR3 region has 13 residues. The V and J ends lost 6 bases and 4 bases respectively, with 12 bases between them. CDR3 DNA sequence: TGTGCCAGCAGTTTCCCGTCGGGAGAGACCCAGTACTTC. Translation gives CASSFPSGETQYF.

In its sample, this clone was seen once. The chain employs TRBV9 and TRBJ2-1, with 7 bases that match TRBD2. The CDR3 loop spans 16 amino acids. Germline values: CDR1 SGDLS, CDR2 YYNGEE. V was pared by 2 bases and J by 11 bases, with 16 bases of the junction left unmatched. The CDR3 coding sequence is TGTGCCAGCAGCGTTGGGACTACTACGGACCACGGGAAGCAGTTCTTC. Its protein is CASSVGTTTDHGKQFF.

The V and J genes are TRBV2 and TRBJ1-2, with D unclear. V was trimmed by 5 bases and J by 3 bases, leaving 16 bases between them. Germline CDR1 and CDR2: SNHLY and FYNNEI. The CDR3 extends over 15 amino acids. CDR3 residues: CASSQFPRSDYGYTF. CDR3 DNA: TGTGCCAGCAGTCAATTTCCCCGGAGCGACTATGGCTACACCTTC.

The rearrangement joins TRBV6-1 to TRBJ2-3; a possible D gene is TRBD2 (5 bases). From germline, CDR1 is MNHNS and CDR2 SASEGT. This CDR3 spans 16 amino acids. Trimming stripped 4 bases from V and 2 bases from J, with 16 bases between. CDR3 residues: CASSGSGIYSTDTQYF. DNA for the CDR3: TGTGCCAGCAGTGGGTCCGGGATTTACTCCACAGATACGCAGTATTTT.

This sequence joins TRBV19 and TRBJ1-2, with a possible D match to TRBD1 (5 bases). V lost 8 bases and J 8 bases, leaving 12 bases between the germline ends. Looked up from germline, CDR1 is LNHDA and CDR2 is SQIVND (reference sequence). The CDR3 sequence is 11 residues long. The CDR3 spells CASGYRGGYTF. The CDR3 DNA is TGTGCCAGTGGGTACCGGGGGGGCTACACCTTC.

The V and J genes are TRBV6-5 and TRBJ1-2, with D tentatively TRBD1 (5 bases). CDR1 MNHEY and CDR2 SVGAGI come from the germline V gene. V was cut by 0 bases and J by 4 bases, with 15 bases left in between. CDR3 length: 16 amino acids. The DNA for the CDR3 is TGTGCCAGCAGTTACTCTGGGGCAGGGTCGGCCTATGGCTACACCTTC. Translated, it gives CASSYSGAGSAYGYTF.

The CDR3 region is CASSQTSGGVLDNEQFF. CDR3 DNA sequence: TGTGCCAGCAGCCAAACTAGCGGGGGGGTCCTAGACAATGAGCAGTTCTTC. The chain couples TRBV7-2 to TRBJ2-1, with 13 bases lining up with TRBD2. From germline, CDR1 is SGHTA and CDR2 FQGNSA. The CDR3 spans 17 residues. Germline trimming cut 5 bases from V and 5 bases from J; bases unmatched to any gene: 9.

The V call is TRBV2, the J call TRBJ2-1; a weak D match, TRBD2 (5 bases). The CDR3 spans 13 residues. Germline CDR1 SNHLY, CDR2 FYNNEI. V lost 11 bases and J 7 bases, leaving 18 bases between the germline ends. The CDR3: CAATGGIGNEQFF. In nucleotides, the CDR3 is TGTGCCGCGACCGGAGGTATTGGAAATGAGCAGTTCTTC.

The chain has TRBV21-1 and TRBJ1-2. TRBV21-1 is tagged as a pseudogene. The CDR3 consists of 14 residues. As DNA, the CDR3 is TGTGCCAGCAGCAGCTCGGGGGGATACTATGGCTACACCTTC. Residues: CASSSSGGYYGYTF.

The chain uses TRBV4-3 and TRBJ1-6; D unclear. Looked up from germline, CDR1 is LGHNA and CDR2 is YSLEER. This CDR3 contains 13 residues. The V end lost 2 bases, the J end lost 10 bases, and 9 bases lay between the germline ends. The DNA for the CDR3 is TGCGCCAGCAGCCAACATACATTATCACCCCTCCACTTT. Translated: CASSQHTLSPLHF.

The rearrangement joins TRBV5-1 to TRBJ1-2, with 7 bases fitting TRBD1. CDR1 is SGHRS and CDR2 is YFSETQ in the germline V gene. V lost 3 bases, J lost 3 bases, and 5 bases stayed unmatched. CDR3 length: 14 amino acids. The CDR3: CASSSTGTDYGYTF. CDR3 coding DNA: TGCGCCAGCAGCTCGACAGGGACGGACTATGGCTACACCTTC.

The chain is built from TRBV3-1 (or the pseudogene TRBV3-2) and TRBJ1-5; D call uncertain. The V gene's germline CDR1 is LGHDT and CDR2 YNNKEL (reference sequence). The V end lost 1 base, the J end lost 0 bases, and 7 bases lay between the germline ends. CDR3 length: 15 amino acids. Here the CDR3 DNA reads TGTGCCAGCAGCCAAGGGCCAACTAGCAATCAGCCCCAGCATTTT. This gives the protein CASSQGPTSNQPQHF.

The chain joins TRBV2 to TRBJ2-2; 10 bases are shared with TRBD1. CDR3 length: 16 amino acids. CDR1 is SNHLY, CDR2 FYNNEI, per germline. V trimming: 7 bases; J trimming: 0 bases; junction bases outside the gene matches: 5. The CDR3 is CASTRDRGSNTGELFF. In DNA form, the CDR3 reads TGTGCCAGCACTCGGGACAGGGGTTCGAACACCGGGGAGCTGTTTTTT. The full variable domain, its missing parts supplied by reference TRBV2 and TRBJ2-2, is EPEVTQTPSHQVTQMGQEVILRCVPISNHLYFYWYRQILGQKVEFLVSFYNNEISEKSEIFDDQFSVERPDGSNFTLKIRSTKLEDSAMYFCASTRDRGSNTGELFFGEGSRLTVL.

This clone was counted once. The chain employs TRBV19 and TRBJ1-2; D is unresolved. The CDR3 has 15 residues. Deletions cut 5 bases from V and 4 bases from J, with 17 bases between. Germline CDR1 and CDR2: LNHDA and SQIVND (reference sequence). The CDR3 DNA reads as TGTGCCAGTAGTCCCCTACGAGGGTCTTCCTATGGCTACACCTTC. It translates to CASSPLRGSSYGYTF.

The chain links TRBV6-2 or TRBV6-3 to TRBJ1-5; no definite D call. Germline assignment: CDR1 MNHEY and CDR2 SVGEGT. This CDR3 spans 14 amino acids. V was clipped by 6 bases and J by 4 bases, with 13 bases between them. For the CDR3, the DNA is TGTGCCAGCAGCCGCCGGGTCCTTAATCAGCCCCAGCATTTT. It specifies CASSRRVLNQPQHF.

The rearrangement joins TRBV20-1 to TRBJ1-1, with D possibly TRBD1 on 5 matching bases. V lost 3 bases, J lost 4 bases, and 12 bases lay in between. The germline V gene encodes CDR1 DFQATT and CDR2 SNEGSKA (reference sequence). The CDR3 loop spans 13 amino acids. The CDR3 DNA is TGCAGTGCTAGTAGACAGCTACTCACTGAAGCTTTCTTT. This translates into CSASRQLLTEAFF.

DNA of the CDR3: TGTGCCAGCAGTTACCCCCCCGGCAATCAGCCCCAGCATTTT. Protein: CASSYPPGNQPQHF. The V call is TRBV6-2 or TRBV6-3, the J call TRBJ1-5; D is ambiguous. Germline loops: CDR1 MNHEY, CDR2 SVGEGT. The CDR3 extends over 14 amino acids. V dropped 2 bases and J dropped 2 bases, with 7 bases sitting between them.